The clone carrying this T cell receptor (beta chain) came up a few times. Trimming left V 5 bases short and J 4 bases short, with 11 bases between. Germline V gene lookup returns CDR1 LNHNV and CDR2 YYDKDF (reference sequence). CDR3 size: 13 residues. Amplification of TCR beta CDR3 regions used RNA as the template. TCR CDR3 underwent first-round RT-PCR with the HTBI primer set. TCRdb used MiXCR to reprocess the multiplex PCR reads, holding one entry per CDR3 protein. The data show fewer than 650,000 distinct CDR3 sequences, with about 15% seen just once and roughly 4.5% held by the top ten. This sample is drawn from a study of T cells in Graves' hyperthyroidism and ophthalmopathy.

The chain recombines TRBV15 with TRBJ1-1, with unresolved D. Sample: blood. The clonotype was recovered from a middle-aged woman with Graves' ophthalmopathy. CDR3 protein: CATSWPKGTEAFF. The CDR3 nucleotides are TGTGCCACCAGCTGGCCCAAGGGCACTGAAGCTTTCTTT.